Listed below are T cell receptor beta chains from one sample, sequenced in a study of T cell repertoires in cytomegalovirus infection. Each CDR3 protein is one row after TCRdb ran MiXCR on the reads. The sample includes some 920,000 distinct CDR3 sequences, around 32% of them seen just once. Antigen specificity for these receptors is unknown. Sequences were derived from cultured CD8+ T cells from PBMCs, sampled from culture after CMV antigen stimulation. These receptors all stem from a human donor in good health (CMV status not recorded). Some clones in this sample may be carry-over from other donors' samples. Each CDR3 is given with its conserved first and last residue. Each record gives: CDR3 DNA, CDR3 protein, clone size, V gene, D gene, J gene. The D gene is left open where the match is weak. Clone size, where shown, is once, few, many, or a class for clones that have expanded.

cdr3_nt: TGTGCCAGCAGTTCCGAACAGCGGAGTACTGAAGCTTTCTTT
cdr3_aa: CASSSEQRSTEAFF
clone_size: NA
v_call: TRBV28
d_call: NA
j_call: TRBJ1-1

cdr3_nt: TGTGCCAGCAGTTACTCTAGCCTCACTGAAGCTTTCTTT
cdr3_aa: CASSYSSLTEAFF
clone_size: few
v_call: TRBV6-5
d_call: NA
j_call: TRBJ1-1

cdr3_nt: TGTGCCAGCAGTTTACTATCGGGCCCCACCAACACTGAAGCTTTCTTT
cdr3_aa: CASSLLSGPTNTEAFF
clone_size: NA
v_call: TRBV12-3/TRBV12-4
d_call: NA
j_call: TRBJ1-1

cdr3_nt: TGTGCCAGCAGTTACGAGTACGCAGATGGCTACACCTTC
cdr3_aa: CASSYEYADGYTF
clone_size: few
v_call: TRBV6-6
d_call: NA
j_call: TRBJ1-2

cdr3_nt: TGTGCCAGCAGTGACGAGGGCAGGGGATCAGAGACCCAGTACTTC
cdr3_aa: CASSDEGRGSETQYF
clone_size: NA
v_call: TRBV6-1
d_call: NA
j_call: TRBJ2-5

cdr3_nt: TGTGCCAGCAGTCCCACTAGCCCCTTTTCGTACAATGAGCAGTTCTTC
cdr3_aa: CASSPTSPFSYNEQFF
clone_size: NA
v_call: TRBV6-2/TRBV6-3
d_call: NA
j_call: TRBJ2-1

cdr3_nt: TGTGCCAGCAGCTTAGACCAACCTGAAGCTTTCTTT
cdr3_aa: CASSLDQPEAFF
clone_size: NA
v_call: TRBV11-2
d_call: NA
j_call: TRBJ1-1

cdr3_nt: TGTGCCAGCAGTTACGCGTCAGGGACTGACCGAGAGACCCAGTACTTC
cdr3_aa: CASSYASGTDRETQYF
clone_size: few
v_call: TRBV6-2/TRBV6-3
d_call: NA
j_call: TRBJ2-5

cdr3_nt: TGTGCCAGTAGCGACCCGAGACAGTATGGCTACACCTTC
cdr3_aa: CASSDPRQYGYTF
clone_size: few
v_call: TRBV19
d_call: NA
j_call: TRBJ1-2

cdr3_nt: TGTGCCAGCAGCCCGACAGGGACAGGGTACAGAAACACCATATATTTT
cdr3_aa: CASSPTGTGYRNTIYF
clone_size: few
v_call: TRBV3-1
d_call: TRBD1
j_call: TRBJ1-3

cdr3_nt: TGTGCCAGCAGTCCGGGTCGGGGGGCGTCCTACAATGAGCAGTTCTTC
cdr3_aa: CASSPGRGASYNEQFF
clone_size: NA
v_call: TRBV12-3/TRBV12-4
d_call: NA
j_call: TRBJ2-1

cdr3_nt: TGTGCCAGCAGCCCCGGGGCTCGCTACACCTTC
cdr3_aa: CASSPGARYTF
clone_size: NA
v_call: TRBV7-9
d_call: NA
j_call: TRBJ1-2

cdr3_nt: TGTGCCAGCAGCTGGACAGGGGGGCTAAGCGAGCAGTACTTC
cdr3_aa: CASSWTGGLSEQYF
clone_size: NA
v_call: TRBV7-9
d_call: TRBD1
j_call: TRBJ2-7

cdr3_nt: TGTGCCAGCAGCCGGGGAGGAGGGGCCAACAATCAGCCCCAGCATTTT
cdr3_aa: CASSRGGGANNQPQHF
clone_size: NA
v_call: TRBV9
d_call: NA
j_call: TRBJ1-5

cdr3_nt: TGTGCCAGTAGTACGTTACCGGGACAGGGAGGTGAAAAACTGTTTTTT
cdr3_aa: CASSTLPGQGGEKLFF
clone_size: NA
v_call: TRBV19
d_call: TRBD1
j_call: TRBJ1-4

cdr3_nt: TGTGCCAGCAGTTTCCAGGGACGAAGGAGCAATCAGCCCCAGCATTTT
cdr3_aa: CASSFQGRRSNQPQHF
clone_size: few
v_call: TRBV28
d_call: NA
j_call: TRBJ1-5

cdr3_nt: TGTGCCAGCAGCTCCCCAGACAGCGCCATATCCACAGATACGCAGTATTTT
cdr3_aa: CASSSPDSAISTDTQYF
clone_size: many
v_call: TRBV7-8
d_call: NA
j_call: TRBJ2-3

cdr3_nt: TGTGCCAGCAGCTTTGGGCGGGGTGAAGGCTACGAGCAGTACTTC
cdr3_aa: CASSFGRGEGYEQYF
clone_size: few
v_call: TRBV5-4
d_call: NA
j_call: TRBJ2-7

cdr3_nt: TGCGCCAGCAGCCAATCCCAATTCTATGGCTACACCTTC
cdr3_aa: CASSQSQFYGYTF
clone_size: NA
v_call: TRBV4-1
d_call: NA
j_call: TRBJ1-2

cdr3_nt: TGTGCCAGCAGCTTAGTAGGACCAAGGGTTATTCAGTACTTC
cdr3_aa: CASSLVGPRVIQYF
clone_size: few
v_call: TRBV7-8
d_call: NA
j_call: TRBJ2-4

cdr3_nt: TGTGCCAGCAGTGGGACAGGGACCACTCTGGGAGCTTTCTTT
cdr3_aa: CASSGTGTTLGAFF
clone_size: NA
v_call: TRBV28
d_call: TRBD1
j_call: TRBJ1-1

cdr3_nt: TGTGCCAGCAGCTGGGACAGGGATCAGCCCCAGCATTTT
cdr3_aa: CASSWDRDQPQHF
clone_size: NA
v_call: TRBV5-4
d_call: TRBD1
j_call: TRBJ1-5

cdr3_nt: TGTGCCAGCAGTTACCCGACTAGCGGGGGGGAAGAGACCCAGTACTTC
cdr3_aa: CASSYPTSGGEETQYF
clone_size: NA
v_call: TRBV6-6
d_call: TRBD2
j_call: TRBJ2-5

cdr3_nt: TGTGCCAGCAGCCAAGGACTAGCCGACCTAGTTACGCAGTATTTT
cdr3_aa: CASSQGLADLVTQYF
clone_size: NA
v_call: TRBV4-2
d_call: TRBD2
j_call: TRBJ2-3

cdr3_nt: TGTGCCAGCAGGACCGGACTAGCGGGCTTTTCAACTTACAATGAGCAGTTCTTC
cdr3_aa: CASRTGLAGFSTYNEQFF
clone_size: many
v_call: TRBV6-5
d_call: TRBD2
j_call: TRBJ2-1

cdr3_nt: TGTGCCAGCAGTTACTTCTCCGACAGGGGTGATCAGCCCCAGCATTTT
cdr3_aa: CASSYFSDRGDQPQHF
clone_size: few
v_call: TRBV6-6
d_call: TRBD1
j_call: TRBJ1-5

cdr3_nt: TGCAGTGCTAGACCCAAAGACAGGGTCAATCAGCCCCAGCATTTT
cdr3_aa: CSARPKDRVNQPQHF
clone_size: few
v_call: TRBV20-1
d_call: TRBD1
j_call: TRBJ1-5

cdr3_nt: TGTGCCAGCAGCTCTTGGGGCAGGCCGTCGGAAAAACTGTTTTTT
cdr3_aa: CASSSWGRPSEKLFF
clone_size: few
v_call: TRBV7-9
d_call: NA
j_call: TRBJ1-4

cdr3_nt: TGTGCCAGCAGTTTGCCTACTAGCGGGGGGGCCTTGAGCTCCTACAATGAGCAGTTCTTC
cdr3_aa: CASSLPTSGGALSSYNEQFF
clone_size: few
v_call: TRBV28
d_call: TRBD2
j_call: TRBJ2-1

cdr3_nt: TGTGCCAGTAGTATTGAAGAGACGGACGACTCTAACTATGGCTACACCTTC
cdr3_aa: CASSIEETDDSNYGYTF
clone_size: few
v_call: TRBV19
d_call: NA
j_call: TRBJ1-2

cdr3_nt: TGTGCCAGCAGCTTATTGAGGTTGGGGGAGACCCAGTACTTC
cdr3_aa: CASSLLRLGETQYF
clone_size: NA
v_call: TRBV7-9
d_call: NA
j_call: TRBJ2-5